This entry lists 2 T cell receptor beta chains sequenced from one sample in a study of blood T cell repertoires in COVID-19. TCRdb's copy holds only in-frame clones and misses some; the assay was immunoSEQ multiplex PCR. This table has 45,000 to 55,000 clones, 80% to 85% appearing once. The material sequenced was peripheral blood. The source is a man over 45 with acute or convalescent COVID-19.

The CDR3, as DNA: TGTGCCAGCAGTGACTCGAGGAGGATGCATCAGCCCCAGCATTTT. Translation: CASSDSRRMHQPQHF. The chain combines TRBV6-4 with TRBJ1-5; no clear D. Trimming left V 0 bases short and J 5 bases short, with 11 bases between. Germline assignment: CDR1 MRHNA and CDR2 SNTAGT. There are 15 residues in the CDR3.

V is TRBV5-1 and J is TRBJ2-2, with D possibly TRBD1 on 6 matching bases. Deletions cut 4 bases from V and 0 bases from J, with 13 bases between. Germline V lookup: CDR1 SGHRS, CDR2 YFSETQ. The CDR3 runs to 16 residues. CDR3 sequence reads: CASSTRTATNTGELFF. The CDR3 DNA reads TGCGCCAGCAGCACCAGGACAGCGACGAACACCGGGGAGCTGTTTTTT.